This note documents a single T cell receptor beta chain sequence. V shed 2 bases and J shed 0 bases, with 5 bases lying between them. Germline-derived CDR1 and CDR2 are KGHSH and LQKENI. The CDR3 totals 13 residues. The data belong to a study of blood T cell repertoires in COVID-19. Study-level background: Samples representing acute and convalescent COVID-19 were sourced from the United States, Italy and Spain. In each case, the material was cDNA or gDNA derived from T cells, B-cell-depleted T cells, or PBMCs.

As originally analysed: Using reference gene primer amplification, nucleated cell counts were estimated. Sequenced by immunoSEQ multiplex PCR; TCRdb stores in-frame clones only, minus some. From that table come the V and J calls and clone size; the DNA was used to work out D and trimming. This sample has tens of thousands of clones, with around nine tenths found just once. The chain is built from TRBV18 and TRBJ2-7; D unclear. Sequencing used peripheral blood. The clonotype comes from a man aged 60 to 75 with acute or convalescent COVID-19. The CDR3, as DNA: TGTGCCAGCTCACCAGAGGCCTCCTACGAGCAGTACTTC. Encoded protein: CASSPEASYEQYF.